This entry concerns a single T cell receptor (beta chain). This sample was included in a study of blood T cell repertoires in COVID-19. J was trimmed by 2 bases and V by 3 bases; bases with no gene match: 5. Germline CDR1 is SGHDT and CDR2 is YYEEEE. The CDR3 runs 14 residues. Study processing details: Counts of nucleated cells, estimated from reference gene primer amplification, were obtained. Assay: immunoSEQ multiplex PCR; the TCRdb copy retains only in-frame clones and omits some. The V and J calls and clone size were taken over from that table, and D and trimming were inferred from the DNA. Of about 190,000 clones listed, 90% were seen once; the top ten hold roughly 0.6%.

The sequencing sample was made of peripheral blood. The genes are TRBV5-6 and TRBJ2-7; TRBD1 matches 7 bases. The clonotype was recovered from a man aged 45-65 years with acute or convalescent COVID-19. This chain's CDR3 is CASSSGTAPYEQYF. For the CDR3, the DNA is TGTGCCAGCAGCTCCGGGACAGCCCCCTACGAGCAGTACTTC.